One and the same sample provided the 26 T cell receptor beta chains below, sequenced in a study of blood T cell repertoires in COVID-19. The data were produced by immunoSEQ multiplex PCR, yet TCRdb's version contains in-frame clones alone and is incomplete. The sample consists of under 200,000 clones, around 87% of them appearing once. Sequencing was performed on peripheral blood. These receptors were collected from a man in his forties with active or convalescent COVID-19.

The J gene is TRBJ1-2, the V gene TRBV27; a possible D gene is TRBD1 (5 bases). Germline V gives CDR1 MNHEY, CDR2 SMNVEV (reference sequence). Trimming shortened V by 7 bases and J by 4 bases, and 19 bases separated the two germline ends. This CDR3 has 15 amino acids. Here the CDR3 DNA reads TGTGCCAGCACTCTTAGAATGGGGCTGGGCTATGGCTACACCTTC. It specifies CASTLRMGLGYGYTF.

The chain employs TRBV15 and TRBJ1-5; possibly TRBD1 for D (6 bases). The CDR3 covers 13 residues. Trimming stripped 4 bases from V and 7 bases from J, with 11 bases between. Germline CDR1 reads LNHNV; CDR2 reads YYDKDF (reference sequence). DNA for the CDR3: TGTGCCACCAGCACCGAACAGGGACAGCCCCAGCATTTT. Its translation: CATSTEQGQPQHF.

CDR3 region: CASSFTGREEKLFF. DNA for the CDR3: TGTGCCAGCAGTTTTACAGGGCGCGAAGAAAAACTGTTTTTT. The rearrangement links TRBV6-2 or TRBV6-3 to TRBJ1-4; perhaps TRBD1 as D (6 bases). The germline CDR1 and CDR2 sequences are MNHEY and SVGEGT. This CDR3 has 14 residues. V gave up 4 bases and J gave up 8 bases, with 14 bases separating them.

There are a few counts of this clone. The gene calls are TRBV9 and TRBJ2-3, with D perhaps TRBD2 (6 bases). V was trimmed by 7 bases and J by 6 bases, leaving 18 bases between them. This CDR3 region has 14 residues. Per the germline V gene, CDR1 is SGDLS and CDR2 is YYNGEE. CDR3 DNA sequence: TGTGCCAGCGGGACGGGACTCTTAAGTGATACGCAGTATTTT. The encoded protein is CASGTGLLSDTQYF. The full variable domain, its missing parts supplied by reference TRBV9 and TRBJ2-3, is DSGVTQTPKHLITATGQRVTLRCSPRSGDLSVYWYQQSLDQGLQFLIQYYNGEERAKGNILERFSAQQFPDLHSELNLSSLELGDSALYFCASGTGLLSDTQYFGPGTRLTVL.

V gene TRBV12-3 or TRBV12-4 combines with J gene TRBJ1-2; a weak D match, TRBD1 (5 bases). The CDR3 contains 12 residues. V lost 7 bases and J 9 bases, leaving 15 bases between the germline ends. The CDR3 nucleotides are TGTGCCAGCACCCCAGGGTCTAGTAGCTACACCTTC. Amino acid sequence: CASTPGSSSYTF.

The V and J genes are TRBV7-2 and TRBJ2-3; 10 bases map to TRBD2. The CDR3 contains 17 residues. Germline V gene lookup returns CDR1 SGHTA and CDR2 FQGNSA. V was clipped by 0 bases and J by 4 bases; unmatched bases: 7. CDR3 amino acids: CASSLAIFSGGSDTQYF. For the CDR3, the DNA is TGTGCCAGCAGCTTAGCTATATTTAGCGGGGGGTCAGATACGCAGTATTTT.

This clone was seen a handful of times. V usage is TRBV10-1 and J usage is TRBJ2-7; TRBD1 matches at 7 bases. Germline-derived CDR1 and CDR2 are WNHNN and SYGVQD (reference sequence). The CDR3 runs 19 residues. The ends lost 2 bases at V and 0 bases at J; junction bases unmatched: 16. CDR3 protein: CASSEIGTDESPGSYEQYF. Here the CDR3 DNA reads TGCGCCAGCAGTGAGATAGGGACAGACGAATCTCCGGGCTCCTACGAGCAGTACTTC.

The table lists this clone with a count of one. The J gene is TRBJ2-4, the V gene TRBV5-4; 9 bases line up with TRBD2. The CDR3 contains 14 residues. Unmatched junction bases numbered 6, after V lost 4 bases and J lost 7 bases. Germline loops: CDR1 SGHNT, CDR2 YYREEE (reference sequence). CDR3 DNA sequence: TGTGCCAGCAGCCTCTCGGGACTAGCCAACATTCAGTACTTC. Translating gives CASSLSGLANIQYF.

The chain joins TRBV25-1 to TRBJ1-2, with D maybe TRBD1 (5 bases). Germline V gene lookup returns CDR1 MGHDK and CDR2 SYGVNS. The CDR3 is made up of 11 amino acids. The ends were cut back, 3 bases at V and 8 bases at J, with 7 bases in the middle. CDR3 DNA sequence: TGTGCCAGCAGTGAGGGGCAAGGCTACACCTTC. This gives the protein CASSEGQGYTF.

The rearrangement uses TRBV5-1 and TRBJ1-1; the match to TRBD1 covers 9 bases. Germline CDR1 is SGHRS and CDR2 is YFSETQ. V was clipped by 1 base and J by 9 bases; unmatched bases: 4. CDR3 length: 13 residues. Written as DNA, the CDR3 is TGCGCCAGCAGCTTGACAGGGGGCGTCAAAGCTTTCTTT. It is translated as CASSLTGGVKAFF.

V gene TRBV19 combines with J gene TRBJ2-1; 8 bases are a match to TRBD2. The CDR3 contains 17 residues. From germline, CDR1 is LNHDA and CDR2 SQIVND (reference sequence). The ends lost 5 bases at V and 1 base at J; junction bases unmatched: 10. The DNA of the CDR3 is TGTGCCAGTAGTCCCCCCGGGAGGGGGAATTCCTACAATGAGCAGTTCTTC. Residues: CASSPPGRGNSYNEQFF.

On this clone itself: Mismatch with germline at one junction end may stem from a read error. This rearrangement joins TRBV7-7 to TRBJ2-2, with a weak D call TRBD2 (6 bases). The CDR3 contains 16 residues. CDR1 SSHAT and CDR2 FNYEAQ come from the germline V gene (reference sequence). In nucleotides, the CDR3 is TGTGCTAGCAGCTTAGCTGCAGGCGGGGACACCGGGGAGCTGTTTTTT. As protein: CASSLAAGGDTGELFF.

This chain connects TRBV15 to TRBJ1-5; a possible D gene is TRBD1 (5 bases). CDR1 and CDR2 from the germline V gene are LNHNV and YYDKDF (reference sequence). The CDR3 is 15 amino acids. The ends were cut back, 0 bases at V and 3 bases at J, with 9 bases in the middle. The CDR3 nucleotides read TGTGCCACCAGCAGAGATAAGGGACTCAATCAGCCCCAGCATTTT. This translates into CATSRDKGLNQPQHF. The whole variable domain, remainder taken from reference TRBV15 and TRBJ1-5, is DAMVIQNPRYQVTQFGKPVTLSCSQTLNHNVMYWYQQKSSQAPKLLFHYYDKDFNNEADTPDNFQSRRPNTSFCFLDIRSPGLGDTAMYLCATSRDKGLNQPQHFGDGTRLSIL.

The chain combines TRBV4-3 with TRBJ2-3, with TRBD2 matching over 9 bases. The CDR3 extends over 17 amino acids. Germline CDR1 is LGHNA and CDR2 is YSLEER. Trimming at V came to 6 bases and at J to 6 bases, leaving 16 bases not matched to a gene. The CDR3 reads CASRKDSGGPFGDTQYF. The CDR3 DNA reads TGCGCCAGCAGGAAGGATAGCGGGGGTCCTTTCGGGGATACGCAGTATTTT.

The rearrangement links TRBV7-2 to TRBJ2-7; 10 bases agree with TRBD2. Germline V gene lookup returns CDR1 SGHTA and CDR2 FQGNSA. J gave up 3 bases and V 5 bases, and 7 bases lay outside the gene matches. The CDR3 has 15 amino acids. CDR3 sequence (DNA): TGTGCCAGCAGCCTGGGAGCGGGGGGGGGCTACGAGCAGTACTTC. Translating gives CASSLGAGGGYEQYF.

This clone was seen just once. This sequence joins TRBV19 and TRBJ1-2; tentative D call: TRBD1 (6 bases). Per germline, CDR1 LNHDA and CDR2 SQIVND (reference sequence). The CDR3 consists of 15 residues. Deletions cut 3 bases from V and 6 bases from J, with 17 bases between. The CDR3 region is CASSISYGGLDGYTF. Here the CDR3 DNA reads TGTGCCAGTAGTATTTCGTACGGGGGGCTCGATGGCTACACCTTC.

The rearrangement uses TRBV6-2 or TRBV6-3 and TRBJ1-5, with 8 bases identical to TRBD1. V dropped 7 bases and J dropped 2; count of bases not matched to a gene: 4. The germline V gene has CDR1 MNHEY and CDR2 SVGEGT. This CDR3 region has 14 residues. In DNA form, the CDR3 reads TGTGCCAGCACCCCGACAGGGGGCAATCAGCCCCAGCATTTT. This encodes CASTPTGGNQPQHF.

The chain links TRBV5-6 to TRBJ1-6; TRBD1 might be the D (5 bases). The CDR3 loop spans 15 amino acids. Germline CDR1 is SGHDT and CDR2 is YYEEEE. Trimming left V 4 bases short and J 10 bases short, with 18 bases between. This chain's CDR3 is CASSPFRGGGSPLHF. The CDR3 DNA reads TGTGCCAGCAGCCCCTTTCGGGGGGGTGGCTCACCCCTCCACTTT. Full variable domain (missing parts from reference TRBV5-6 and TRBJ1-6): DAGVTQSPTHLIKTRGQQVTLRCSPKSGHDTVSWYQQALGQGPQFIFQYYEEEERQRGNFPDRFSGHQFPNYSSELNVNALLLGDSALYLCASSPFRGGGSPLHFGNGTRLTVT.

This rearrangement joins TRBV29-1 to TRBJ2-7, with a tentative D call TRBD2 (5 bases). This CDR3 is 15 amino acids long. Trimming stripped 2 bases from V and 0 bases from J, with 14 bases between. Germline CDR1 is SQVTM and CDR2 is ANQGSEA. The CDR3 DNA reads TGCAGCGTTGAAAAGGCGGACTCTAGCTCCTACGAGCAGTACTTC. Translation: CSVEKADSSSYEQYF.

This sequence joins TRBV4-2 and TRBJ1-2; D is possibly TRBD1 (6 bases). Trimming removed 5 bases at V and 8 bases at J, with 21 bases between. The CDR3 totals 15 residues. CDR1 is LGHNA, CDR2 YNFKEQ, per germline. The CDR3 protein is CASSGSFGGPGGYTF. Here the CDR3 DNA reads TGTGCCAGCAGCGGTTCGTTCGGGGGGCCCGGAGGCTACACCTTC.

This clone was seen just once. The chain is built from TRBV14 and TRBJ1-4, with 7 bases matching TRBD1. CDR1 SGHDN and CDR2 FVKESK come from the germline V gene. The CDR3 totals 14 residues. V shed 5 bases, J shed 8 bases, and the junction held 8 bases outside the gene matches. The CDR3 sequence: CASSRQGGGEKLFF. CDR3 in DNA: TGTGCCAGCAGCAGACAGGGCGGTGGGGAAAAACTGTTTTTT.

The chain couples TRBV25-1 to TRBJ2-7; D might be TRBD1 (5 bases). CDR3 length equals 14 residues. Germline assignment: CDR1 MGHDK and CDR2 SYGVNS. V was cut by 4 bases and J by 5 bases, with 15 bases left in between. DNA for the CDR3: TGTGCCAGCAGTGCTGGGGCCCAAGGGAACGAGCAGTACTTC. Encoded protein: CASSAGAQGNEQYF.

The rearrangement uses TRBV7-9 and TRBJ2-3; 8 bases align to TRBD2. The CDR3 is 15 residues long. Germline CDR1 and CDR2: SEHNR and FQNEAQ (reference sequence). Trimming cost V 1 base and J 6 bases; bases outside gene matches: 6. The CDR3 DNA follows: TGTGCCAGCAGCTTAGGCTCCCGGGGGGGGGATACGCAGTATTTT. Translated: CASSLGSRGGDTQYF.

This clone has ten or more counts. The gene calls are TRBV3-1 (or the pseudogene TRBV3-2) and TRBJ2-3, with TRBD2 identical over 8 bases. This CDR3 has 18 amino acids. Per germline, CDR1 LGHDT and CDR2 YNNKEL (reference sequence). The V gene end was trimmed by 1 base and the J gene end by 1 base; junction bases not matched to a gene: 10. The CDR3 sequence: CASSQGGGGPEGTDTQYF. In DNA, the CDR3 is TGTGCCAGCAGCCAAGGGGGCGGGGGGCCCGAGGGCACAGATACGCAGTATTTT.

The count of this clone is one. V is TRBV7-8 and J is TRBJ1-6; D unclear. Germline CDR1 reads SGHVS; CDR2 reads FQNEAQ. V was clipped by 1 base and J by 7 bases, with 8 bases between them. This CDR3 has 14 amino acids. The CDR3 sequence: CASSLVRGNSPLHF. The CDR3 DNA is TGTGCCAGCAGCTTAGTGAGAGGGAATTCACCCCTCCACTTT.

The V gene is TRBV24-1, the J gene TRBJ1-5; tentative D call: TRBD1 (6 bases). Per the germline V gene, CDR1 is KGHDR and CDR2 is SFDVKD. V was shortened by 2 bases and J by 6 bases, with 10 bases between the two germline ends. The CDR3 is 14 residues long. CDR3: CATSDWGGVQPQHF. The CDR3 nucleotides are TGTGCCACCAGTGATTGGGGGGGCGTTCAGCCCCAGCATTTT.